Following are 27 T cell receptor beta chains from one sample sequenced in a study of T-cell memory formation after mild COVID-19. TCRdb analysed the 5' RACE reads with MiXCR anew, one entry per CDR3 protein. The sample consists of about half a million distinct CDR3 sequences, roughly 18% of them appearing once. The material sequenced was PBMCs or a T cell subset sorted from them (not recorded which). Receptor source: an adult woman who had mild COVID-19 (a few samples of this study predate the infection). Cell type and time point are not known.

This clonotype came up a few times. This chain links TRBV12-3 or TRBV12-4 with TRBJ2-1, with TRBD2 matching over 9 bases. The ends lost 6 bases at V and 9 bases at J; junction bases unmatched: 9. This CDR3 has 14 residues. CDR3 in amino acids: CASRRPGLAGEQFF. The CDR3 DNA reads TGTGCCAGCAGACGACCGGGACTAGCTGGTGAGCAGTTCTTC.

The chain joins TRBV7-9 to TRBJ1-1; D is unresolved. The germline V and J ends were trimmed by 0 bases and 0 bases, with 8 bases remaining between them. Germline V gene lookup returns CDR1 SEHNR and CDR2 FQNEAQ (reference sequence). CDR3 length: 15 amino acids. This chain's CDR3 is CASSLAGQMNTEAFF. CDR3 in DNA: TGTGCCAGCAGCTTAGCAGGTCAGATGAACACTGAAGCTTTCTTT.

The rearrangement joins TRBV5-1 to TRBJ2-5; the D is unclear. Germline CDR1 is SGHRS and CDR2 is YFSETQ. The CDR3 totals 18 residues. The ends were cut back, 4 bases at V and 1 base at J, with 23 bases in the middle. Here the CDR3 DNA reads TGCGCCAGCAGCAAGGGTTTGTCCCCCCGCCGGGTCCAAGAGACCCAGTACTTC. Amino acids: CASSKGLSPRRVQETQYF.

The chain has TRBV4-1 and TRBJ2-5; TRBD2 matches 14 bases. Looked up from germline, CDR1 is MGHRA and CDR2 is YSYEKL. This CDR3 spans 16 amino acids. V shed 3 bases and J 3 bases; nucleotides not matched to a gene: 3. The chain's CDR3 is CASSHLGLAGEETQYF. The CDR3, as DNA: TGCGCCAGCAGCCACCTGGGACTAGCGGGGGAAGAGACCCAGTACTTC.

In this sample, this clonotype turned up a few times. This chain uses TRBV20-1 with TRBJ2-1; no definite D call. The germline V gene has CDR1 DFQATT and CDR2 SNEGSKA (reference sequence). There are 13 residues in the CDR3. The ends were cut back, 5 bases at V and 15 bases at J, with 23 bases in the middle. CDR3 DNA: TGCAGTGCTGCTATACCAGACTCCACAGTCTTGTTCTTC. Its translation: CSAAIPDSTVLFF.

This clonotype was seen a handful of times. The V gene is TRBV5-1, the J gene TRBJ1-1; 7 nucleotides align to TRBD1. This CDR3 spans 15 amino acids. Germline V gene data show CDR1 as SGHRS and CDR2 as YFSETQ. The V segment lost 0 bases and the J segment 5 bases; nucleotides outside the gene matches: 7. The CDR3 region is CASSLEGAGRTEAFF. CDR3 nucleotide sequence: TGCGCCAGCAGCTTGGAGGGGGCGGGCCGGACTGAAGCTTTCTTT.

The gene calls are TRBV9 and TRBJ1-2, with 8 bases that match TRBD1. Germline V gives CDR1 SGDLS, CDR2 YYNGEE. J was trimmed by 4 bases and V by 4 bases; bases with no gene match: 9. The CDR3 spans 15 residues. CDR3 residues: CASSPRLTGAYGYTF. The CDR3, as DNA: TGTGCCAGCAGCCCCCGCCTGACAGGGGCCTATGGCTACACCTTC.

This clonotype was seen only a few times. This rearrangement joins TRBV7-9 to TRBJ2-4; D may correspond to TRBD1 or TRBD2 (5 bases each). The CDR3 has 15 amino acids. Per germline, CDR1 SEHNR and CDR2 FQNEAQ (reference sequence). Trimming removed 8 bases at V and 0 bases at J, with 14 bases between. The CDR3 sequence is CASQRDHLAKNIQYF. In DNA, the CDR3 is TGTGCCAGCCAGAGGGACCATCTAGCCAAAAACATTCAGTACTTC. Complete variable domain (other parts from reference TRBV7-9 and TRBJ2-4): DTGVSQNPRHKITKRGQNVTFRCDPISEHNRLYWYRQTLGQGPEFLTYFQNEAQLEKSRLLSDRFSAERPKGSFSTLEIQRTEQGDSAMYLCASQRDHLAKNIQYFGAGTRLSVL.

This clonotype was recorded a few times. J is TRBJ1-4 and V is TRBV12-3 or TRBV12-4; D might be TRBD1 (5 bases). V was pared by 4 bases and J by 9 bases, with 15 bases between. This CDR3 comprises 14 residues. The CDR3: CASSSTGIMKKLFF. The CDR3 bases are TGTGCCAGCAGTTCCACAGGAATAATGAAAAAACTGTTTTTT.

This clonotype showed up many times. V and J are TRBV11-2 and TRBJ1-2, with no clear D. The CDR3 totals 16 residues. The V and J ends lost 4 bases and 0 bases respectively, with 15 bases between them. Germline CDR1 and CDR2: SGHAT and FQNNGV. CDR3 nucleotides: TGTGCCAGCAGCTCCGATAGCCGGATAACTAACTATGGCTACACCTTC. Translating gives CASSSDSRITNYGYTF. The complete variable domain, with remaining parts taken from reference TRBV11-2 and TRBJ1-2, reads EAGVAQSPRYKIIEKRQSVAFWCNPISGHATLYWYQQILGQGPKLLIQFQNNGVVDDSQLPKDRFSAERLKGVDSTLKIQPAKLEDSAVYLCASSSDSRITNYGYTFGSGTRLTVV.

V is TRBV5-6 and J is TRBJ2-5, with 9 bases identical to TRBD1. This CDR3 has 14 residues. The V gene end was trimmed by 3 bases and the J gene end by 5 bases; junction bases not matched to a gene: 5. Germline V lookup: CDR1 SGHDT, CDR2 YYEEEE. The CDR3 region is CASSSRDRAETQYF. The CDR3, as DNA: TGTGCCAGCAGCTCCCGGGACAGGGCCGAGACCCAGTACTTC.

This clonotype was observed a handful of times. The chain is built from TRBV5-1 and TRBJ2-1; 10 positions match TRBD2. Germline assignment: CDR1 SGHRS and CDR2 YFSETQ. The V gene end was trimmed by 0 bases and the J gene end by 4 bases; junction bases not matched to a gene: 7. The CDR3 contains 17 residues. This CDR3 is CASSLASTSGSYNEQFF. The CDR3 nucleotides are TGCGCCAGCAGCTTGGCCTCGACTAGCGGGTCATACAATGAGCAGTTCTTC.

V gene TRBV6-5 combines with J gene TRBJ1-1; no definite D call. The CDR3 is 16 residues long. Trimming stripped 0 bases from V and 4 bases from J, with 15 bases between. Germline CDR1 MNHEY, CDR2 SVGAGI. The CDR3 coding sequence is TGTGCCAGCAGTTACTCAGACCTGGCTTTGCGCACTGAAGCTTTCTTT. It specifies CASSYSDLALRTEAFF.

The chain carries TRBV20-1 and TRBJ1-2, with TRBD1 matching over 10 bases. Germline CDR1 and CDR2: DFQATT and SNEGSKA (reference sequence). J was trimmed by 3 bases and V by 4 bases; bases with no gene match: 5. The CDR3 sequence is 14 residues long. Here the CDR3 reads CSATDRGLDYGYTF. CDR3 bases: TGCAGTGCTACTGACAGGGGGCTCGACTATGGCTACACCTTC.

The chain uses TRBV7-8 and TRBJ1-2; 8 positions match TRBD1. The V segment lost 1 base and the J segment 3 bases; nucleotides outside the gene matches: 16. This CDR3 is built from 19 residues. CDR1 and CDR2 (germline): SGHVS, FQNEAQ. The CDR3, as DNA: TGTGCCAGCAGCTTAGATCCCAGGACAGGGCCAGAAGATTACTATGGCTACACCTTC. Protein sequence: CASSLDPRTGPEDYYGYTF.

In DNA form, the CDR3 reads TGTGCCAGCAGTGCACCAGGGGCCCCGACGCAGTATTTT. Protein product: CASSAPGAPTQYF. The chain is built from TRBV12-3 or TRBV12-4 and TRBJ2-3, with D possibly being TRBD1 (6 bases). The CDR3 contains 13 residues. Trimming took 5 bases from V and 9 from J, leaving 15 bases between them.

This clonotype has only a few counts. This rearrangement joins TRBV6-2 or TRBV6-3 to TRBJ2-5; 7 nucleotides match TRBD2. This CDR3 is 15 amino acids long. From germline, CDR1 is MNHEY and CDR2 SVGEGT. V was clipped by 8 bases and J by 4 bases; unmatched bases: 13. The CDR3, as DNA: TGTGCCAGCCATTTTGCTAGCGGCCTCCCAGAGACCCAGTACTTC. The encoded protein is CASHFASGLPETQYF.

This clonotype was observed a handful of times. The genes are TRBV20-1 and TRBJ1-5; TRBD1 might be the D (5 bases). The V end lost 2 bases, the J end lost 5 bases, and 19 bases lay between the germline ends. This CDR3 comprises 16 residues. Germline V gene lookup returns CDR1 DFQATT and CDR2 SNEGSKA (reference sequence). CDR3 protein: CSARKHGHGWDQPQHF. CDR3 bases: TGCAGTGCTAGAAAACATGGACATGGATGGGATCAGCCCCAGCATTTT.

The sample holds a few counts of this clonotype. The genes are TRBV27 and TRBJ1-1, with TRBD1 as a possible D gene (6 bases). V lost 9 bases to trimming and J lost 1 base, with 15 bases between them. Germline V gives CDR1 MNHEY, CDR2 SMNVEV (reference sequence). CDR3 length equals 14 residues. The CDR3 protein is CASFTGLGNTEAFF. The CDR3 nucleotides read TGTGCCAGTTTCACAGGGTTAGGGAACACTGAAGCTTTCTTT.

This clonotype was counted a few times. The chain links TRBV7-2 to TRBJ2-7, with D possibly matching TRBD1 (5 bases). This CDR3 is 14 amino acids long. CDR1 is SGHTA, CDR2 FQGNSA, per germline. V was pared by 5 bases and J by 2 bases, with 13 bases between. DNA for the CDR3: TGTGCCAGCAGCCCAAGTGCAGGGACCTACGAGCAGTACTTC. Translating it yields CASSPSAGTYEQYF.

This clonotype appeared a few times. J is TRBJ2-7 and V is TRBV25-1; no firm D call. The germline V and J ends were trimmed by 3 bases and 6 bases, with 6 bases remaining between them. CDR3 length equals 11 residues. Germline CDR1 and CDR2: MGHDK and SYGVNS. The CDR3 bases are TGTGCCAGCAGTGACTTGGGCGAGCAGTACTTC. Residues: CASSDLGEQYF.

In its sample, this clonotype was seen a few times. The J gene is TRBJ1-1, the V gene TRBV7-2; unclear D gene. Trimming removed 4 bases at V and 7 bases at J, with 16 bases between. Per germline, CDR1 SGHTA and CDR2 FQGNSA. This CDR3 comprises 14 residues. The CDR3 nucleotides read TGTGCCAGCAGCTCTACCCGGAAGTGGAGTGAAGCTTTCTTT. It codes for CASSSTRKWSEAFF.

This clonotype was seen a handful of times. The chain recombines TRBV24-1 with TRBJ1-1; D perhaps matches TRBD1 (6 bases). The CDR3 is 15 amino acids. Looked up from germline, CDR1 is KGHDR and CDR2 is SFDVKD. V was trimmed by 4 bases and J by 1 base, leaving 12 bases between them. CDR3 protein: CATSDSSRGNTEAFF. The CDR3 DNA sequence: TGTGCCACCAGTGACTCATCCAGGGGGAACACTGAAGCTTTCTTT.

V usage is TRBV5-5 and J usage is TRBJ2-1; the D gene is possibly TRBD2 (5 bases). V was clipped by 5 bases and J by 10 bases, with 13 bases between them. Germline values: CDR1 SGHKS, CDR2 YYEKEE (reference sequence). The CDR3 sequence is 12 residues long. The DNA for the CDR3 is TGTGCCAGCAGTCTACTAGATCGGGAGCAGTTCTTC. Its protein is CASSLLDREQFF.

The rearrangement links TRBV6-5 to TRBJ1-1, with D unclear. The CDR3 runs 12 residues. Germline CDR1 reads MNHEY; CDR2 reads SVGAGI. V was clipped by 8 bases and J by 5 bases, with 12 bases between them. CDR3 DNA: TGTGCCAGCCTTGGGAAAACGACTGAAGCTTTCTTT. This translates into CASLGKTTEAFF.

The V and J genes are TRBV15 and TRBJ2-3; D possibly corresponds to TRBD2 (6 bases). CDR3 length: 17 residues. Looked up from germline, CDR1 is LNHNV and CDR2 is YYDKDF (reference sequence). V was clipped by 0 bases and J by 2 bases, with 15 bases between them. The CDR3 region has the DNA TGTGCCACCAGCAGAGATCAGGGACTCGCCTTCACAGATACGCAGTATTTT. This sequence encodes CATSRDQGLAFTDTQYF.

This clonotype was counted a single time. The rearrangement links TRBV20-1 to TRBJ2-7; 8 bases map to TRBD1. Trimming removed 5 bases from V and 6 bases from J; junction bases left unmatched: 12. The CDR3 runs 14 residues. Per the germline V gene, CDR1 is DFQATT and CDR2 is SNEGSKA (reference sequence). The CDR3 region is CSALDRGRGSEQYF. The CDR3 bases are TGCAGTGCTCTCGACAGGGGCAGAGGATCCGAGCAGTACTTC.